This T cell receptor beta chain was identified during a study of shared clonotypes between healthy human individuals. This CDR3 has 15 amino acids. V lost 4 bases to trimming and J lost 0 bases; unmatched junction nucleotides: 4. CDR1 SGHNT and CDR2 YYREEE come from the germline V gene (reference sequence). Using immunoSEQ multiplex PCR, the repertoire was profiled, and TCRdb retains in-frame clones only, with some absent. Seen here are millions of clones, roughly 95% observed once, and the top ten hold approximately 0.13%. A split of CD4+ cells into CD45RA+ naive and CD45RA-negative memory subsets was performed.

The origin of this receptor is a young man in good health. Material for sequencing was naive CD4+ T cells sorted from blood. Subset meaning: CD45RA+ positively selected. This rearrangement joins TRBV5-4 to TRBJ2-1, with 7 bases lining up with TRBD1. The CDR3 here is CASSVDRASYNEQFF. In nucleotides, the CDR3 is TGTGCCAGCAGCGTAGACAGGGCCTCCTACAATGAGCAGTTCTTC.